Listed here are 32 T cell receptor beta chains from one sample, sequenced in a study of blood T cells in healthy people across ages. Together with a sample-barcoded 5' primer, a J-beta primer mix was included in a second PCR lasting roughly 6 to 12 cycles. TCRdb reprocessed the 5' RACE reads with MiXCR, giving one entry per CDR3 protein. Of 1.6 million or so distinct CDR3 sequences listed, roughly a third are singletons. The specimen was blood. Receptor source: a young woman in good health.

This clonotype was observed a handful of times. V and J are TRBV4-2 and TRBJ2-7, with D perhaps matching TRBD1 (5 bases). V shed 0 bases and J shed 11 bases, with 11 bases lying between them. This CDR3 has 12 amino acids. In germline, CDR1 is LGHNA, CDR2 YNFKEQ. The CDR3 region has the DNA TGTGCCAGCAGCCAAGATTTTGGCAGGGAGTACTTC. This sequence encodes CASSQDFGREYF.

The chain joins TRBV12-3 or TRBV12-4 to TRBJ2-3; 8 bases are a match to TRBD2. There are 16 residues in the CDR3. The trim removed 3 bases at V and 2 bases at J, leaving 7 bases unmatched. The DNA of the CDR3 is TGTGCCAGCAGTTTGATCGGGGGGGGCGTCACAGATACGCAGTATTTT. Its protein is CASSLIGGGVTDTQYF.

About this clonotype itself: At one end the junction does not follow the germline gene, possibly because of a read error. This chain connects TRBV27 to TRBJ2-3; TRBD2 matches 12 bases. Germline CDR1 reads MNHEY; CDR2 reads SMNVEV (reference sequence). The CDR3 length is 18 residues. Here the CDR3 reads CASSPNPSTSGSTDTQYF. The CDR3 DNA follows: TGTGCCAGCAGTCCAAACCCATCGACTAGCGGGAGCACAGATACGCAATATTTT.

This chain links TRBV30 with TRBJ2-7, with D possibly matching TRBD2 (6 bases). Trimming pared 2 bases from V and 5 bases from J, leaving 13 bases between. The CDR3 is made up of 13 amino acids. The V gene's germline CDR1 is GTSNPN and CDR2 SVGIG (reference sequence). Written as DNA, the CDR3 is TGTGCCTGGAGTTTGGAGGGGATCCACGAGCAGTACTTC. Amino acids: CAWSLEGIHEQYF.

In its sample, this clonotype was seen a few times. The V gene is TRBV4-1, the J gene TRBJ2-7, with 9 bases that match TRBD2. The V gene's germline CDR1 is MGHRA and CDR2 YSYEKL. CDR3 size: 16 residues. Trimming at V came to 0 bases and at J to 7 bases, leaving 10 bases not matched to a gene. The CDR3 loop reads CASSQEEPGLAQEQYF. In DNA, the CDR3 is TGCGCCAGCAGCCAAGAGGAGCCGGGACTAGCTCAAGAGCAGTACTTC.

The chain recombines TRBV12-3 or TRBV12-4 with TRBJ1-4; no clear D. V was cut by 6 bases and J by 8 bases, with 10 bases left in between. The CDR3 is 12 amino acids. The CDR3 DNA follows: TGTGCCAGCAGCTCGACGACAGAAAAACTGTTTTTT. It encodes CASSSTTEKLFF.

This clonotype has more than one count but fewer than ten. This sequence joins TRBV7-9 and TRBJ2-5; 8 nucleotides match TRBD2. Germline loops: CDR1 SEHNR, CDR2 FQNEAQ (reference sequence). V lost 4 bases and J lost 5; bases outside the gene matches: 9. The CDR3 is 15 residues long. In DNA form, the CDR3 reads TGTGCCAGCAGCTACAGGACTAGCTACAAGGAGACCCAGTACTTC. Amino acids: CASSYRTSYKETQYF.

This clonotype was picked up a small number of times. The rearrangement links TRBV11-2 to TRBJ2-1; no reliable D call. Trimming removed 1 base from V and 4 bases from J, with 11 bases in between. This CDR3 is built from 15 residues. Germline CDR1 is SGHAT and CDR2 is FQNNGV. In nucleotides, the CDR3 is TGTGCCAGCAGCTTAGGGCGCTTCGGTTACAATGAGCAGTTCTTC. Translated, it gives CASSLGRFGYNEQFF.

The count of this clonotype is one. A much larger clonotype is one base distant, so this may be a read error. The CDR3: CSVVVPPREQYF. The CDR3 DNA follows: TGCAGCGTTGTAGTCCCCCCGCGGGAGCAGTACTTC. V is TRBV29-1 and J is TRBJ2-7; no firm D call. Germline CDR1 is SQVTM and CDR2 is ANQGSEA. V was shortened by 4 bases and J by 7 bases, with 14 bases between the two germline ends. The CDR3 has 12 residues.

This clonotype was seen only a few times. The CDR3 protein is CASSLGLAGVGELFF. The CDR3 DNA is TGTGCCAGCAGCCTTGGACTAGCGGGAGTGGGGGAGCTGTTTTTT. The V call is TRBV9, the J call TRBJ2-2; 13 bases fit TRBD2. Germline trimming cut 4 bases from V and 8 bases from J; bases unmatched to any gene: 5. The CDR3 runs 15 residues. The V gene's germline CDR1 is SGDLS and CDR2 YYNGEE.

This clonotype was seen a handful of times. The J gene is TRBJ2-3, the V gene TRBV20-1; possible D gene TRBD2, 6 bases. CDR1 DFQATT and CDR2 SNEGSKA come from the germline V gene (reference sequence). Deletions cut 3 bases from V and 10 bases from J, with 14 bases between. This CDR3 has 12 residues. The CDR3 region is CSASLSGGAQYF. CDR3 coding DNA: TGCAGTGCTAGCCTCTCCGGGGGTGCGCAGTATTTT.

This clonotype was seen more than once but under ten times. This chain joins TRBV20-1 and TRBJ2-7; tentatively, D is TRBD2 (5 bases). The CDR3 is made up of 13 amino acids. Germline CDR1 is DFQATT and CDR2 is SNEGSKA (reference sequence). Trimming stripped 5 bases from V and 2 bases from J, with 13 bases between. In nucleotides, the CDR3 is TGCAGTGCTGGAGGACTGGTTGCCTACGAGCAGTACTTC. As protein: CSAGGLVAYEQYF.

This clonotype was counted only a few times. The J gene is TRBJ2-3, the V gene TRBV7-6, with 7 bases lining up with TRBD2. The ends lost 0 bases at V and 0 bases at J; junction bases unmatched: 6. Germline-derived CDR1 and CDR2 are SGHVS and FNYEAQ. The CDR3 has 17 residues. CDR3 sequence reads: CASSLAQRGPSTDTQYF. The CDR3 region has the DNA TGTGCCAGCAGCTTAGCCCAGCGGGGACCTAGCACAGATACGCAGTATTTT.

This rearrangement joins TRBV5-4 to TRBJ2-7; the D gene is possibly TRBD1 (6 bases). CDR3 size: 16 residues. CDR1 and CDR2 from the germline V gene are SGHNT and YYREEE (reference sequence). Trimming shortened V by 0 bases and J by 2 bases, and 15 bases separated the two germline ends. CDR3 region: CASSLGGAGAAYEQYF. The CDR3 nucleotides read TGTGCCAGCAGCTTGGGGGGCGCAGGGGCCGCCTACGAGCAGTACTTC.

CDR3 in amino acids: CATSDWHGYTF. The CDR3 DNA sequence: TGTGCCACCAGTGATTGGCATGGCTACACCTTC. The chain is built from TRBV24-1 and TRBJ1-2, with unresolved D. From germline, CDR1 is KGHDR and CDR2 SFDVKD. This CDR3 has 11 residues. V dropped 2 bases and J dropped 6 bases, with 3 bases sitting between them.

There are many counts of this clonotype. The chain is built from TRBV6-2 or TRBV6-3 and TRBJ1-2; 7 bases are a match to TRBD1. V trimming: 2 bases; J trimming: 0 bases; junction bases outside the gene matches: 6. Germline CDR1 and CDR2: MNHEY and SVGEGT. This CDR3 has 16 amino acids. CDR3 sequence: CASSYRSGTANYGYTF. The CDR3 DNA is TGTGCCAGCAGTTACCGTTCCGGGACAGCTAACTATGGCTACACCTTC.

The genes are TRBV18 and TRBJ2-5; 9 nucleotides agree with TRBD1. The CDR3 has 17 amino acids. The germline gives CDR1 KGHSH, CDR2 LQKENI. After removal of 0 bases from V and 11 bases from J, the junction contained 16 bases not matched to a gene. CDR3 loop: CASSPPAGQGFRGEQYF. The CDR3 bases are TGTGCCAGCTCACCACCGGCGGGACAGGGTTTCCGGGGGGAGCAGTACTTC.

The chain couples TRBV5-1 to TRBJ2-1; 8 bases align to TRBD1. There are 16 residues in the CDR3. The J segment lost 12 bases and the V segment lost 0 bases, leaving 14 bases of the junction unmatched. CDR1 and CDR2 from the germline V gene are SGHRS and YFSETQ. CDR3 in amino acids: CASSLGHGLQGGGQFF. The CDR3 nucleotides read TGCGCCAGCAGCTTGGGACATGGACTACAGGGGGGAGGGCAGTTCTTC.

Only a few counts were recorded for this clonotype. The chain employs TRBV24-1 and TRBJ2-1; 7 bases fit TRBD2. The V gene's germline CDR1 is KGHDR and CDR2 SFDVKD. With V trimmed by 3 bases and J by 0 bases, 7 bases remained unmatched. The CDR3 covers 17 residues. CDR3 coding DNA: TGTGCCACCAGTGATCCCGGCGGGAGTAGCTCCTACAATGAGCAGTTCTTC. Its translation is CATSDPGGSSSYNEQFF.

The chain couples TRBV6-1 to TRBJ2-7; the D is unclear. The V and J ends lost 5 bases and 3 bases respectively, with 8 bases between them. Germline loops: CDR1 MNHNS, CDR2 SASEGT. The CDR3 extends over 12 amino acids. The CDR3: CASSLWVYEQYF. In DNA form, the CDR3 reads TGTGCCAGCAGTCTGTGGGTCTACGAGCAGTACTTC.

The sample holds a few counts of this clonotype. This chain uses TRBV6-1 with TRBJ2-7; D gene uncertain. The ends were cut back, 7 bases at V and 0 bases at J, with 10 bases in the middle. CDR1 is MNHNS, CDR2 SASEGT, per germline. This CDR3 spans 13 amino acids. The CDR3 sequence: CASIGRSSYEQYF. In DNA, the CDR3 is TGTGCCAGCATTGGTCGAAGCTCCTACGAGCAGTACTTC.

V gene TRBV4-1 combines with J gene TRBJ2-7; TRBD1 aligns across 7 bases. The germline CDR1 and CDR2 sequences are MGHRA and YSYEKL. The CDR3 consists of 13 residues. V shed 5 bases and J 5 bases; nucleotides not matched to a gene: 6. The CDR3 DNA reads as TGCGCCAGCAGCACCTTCGACAGGGACGAGCAGTACTTC. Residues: CASSTFDRDEQYF.

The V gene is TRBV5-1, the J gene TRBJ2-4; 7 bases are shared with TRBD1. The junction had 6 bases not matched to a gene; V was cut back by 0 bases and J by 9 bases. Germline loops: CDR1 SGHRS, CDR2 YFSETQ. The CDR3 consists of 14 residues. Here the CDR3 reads CASSLEGARGIQYF. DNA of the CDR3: TGCGCCAGCAGCTTGGAGGGGGCGCGAGGCATTCAGTACTTC.

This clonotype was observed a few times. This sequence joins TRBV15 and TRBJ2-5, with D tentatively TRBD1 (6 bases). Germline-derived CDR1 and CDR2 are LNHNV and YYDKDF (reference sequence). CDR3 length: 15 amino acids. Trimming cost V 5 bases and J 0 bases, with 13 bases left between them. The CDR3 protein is CATSLRTGNQETQYF. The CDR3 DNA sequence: TGTGCCACCAGCCTACGAACAGGGAACCAAGAGACCCAGTACTTC.

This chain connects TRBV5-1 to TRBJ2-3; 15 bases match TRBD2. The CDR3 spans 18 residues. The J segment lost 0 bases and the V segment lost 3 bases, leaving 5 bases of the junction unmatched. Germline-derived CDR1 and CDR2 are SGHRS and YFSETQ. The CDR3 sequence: CASSSGTSGGRSTDTQYF. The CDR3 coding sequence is TGCGCCAGCAGCTCCGGGACTAGCGGGGGGCGTAGCACAGATACGCAGTATTTT.

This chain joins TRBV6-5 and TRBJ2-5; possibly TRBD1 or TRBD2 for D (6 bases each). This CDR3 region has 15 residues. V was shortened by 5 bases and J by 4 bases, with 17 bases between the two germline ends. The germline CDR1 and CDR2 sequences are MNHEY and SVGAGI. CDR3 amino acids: CASSESRGLGETQYF. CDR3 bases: TGTGCCAGCAGTGAGAGTCGGGGGCTTGGAGAGACCCAGTACTTC.

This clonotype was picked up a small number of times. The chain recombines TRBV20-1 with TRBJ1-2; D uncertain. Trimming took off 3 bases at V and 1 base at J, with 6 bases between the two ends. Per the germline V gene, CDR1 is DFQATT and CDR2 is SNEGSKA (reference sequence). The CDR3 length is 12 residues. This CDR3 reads CSASNDNYGYTF. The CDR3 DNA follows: TGCAGTGCTAGCAACGATAACTATGGCTACACCTTC.

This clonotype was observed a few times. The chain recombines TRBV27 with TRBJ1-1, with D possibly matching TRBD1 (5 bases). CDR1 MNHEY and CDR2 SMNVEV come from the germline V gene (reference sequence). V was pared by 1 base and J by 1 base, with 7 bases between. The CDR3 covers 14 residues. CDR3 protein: CASSLLGQNTEAFF. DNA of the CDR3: TGTGCCAGCAGTTTATTGGGGCAGAACACTGAAGCTTTCTTT.

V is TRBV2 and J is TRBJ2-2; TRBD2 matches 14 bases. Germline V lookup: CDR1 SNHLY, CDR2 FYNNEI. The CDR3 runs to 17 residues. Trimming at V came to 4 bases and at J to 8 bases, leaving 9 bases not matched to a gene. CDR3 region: CASSAWGLAGVGGELFF. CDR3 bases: TGTGCCAGCAGTGCCTGGGGACTAGCGGGAGTAGGAGGGGAGCTGTTTTTT.

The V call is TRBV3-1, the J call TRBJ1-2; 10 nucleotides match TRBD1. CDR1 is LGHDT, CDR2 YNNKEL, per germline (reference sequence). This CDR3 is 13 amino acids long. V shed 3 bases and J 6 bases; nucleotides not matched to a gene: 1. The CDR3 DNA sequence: TGTGCCAGCAGCCACGGACAGGGGGATGGCTACACCTTC. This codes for CASSHGQGDGYTF.

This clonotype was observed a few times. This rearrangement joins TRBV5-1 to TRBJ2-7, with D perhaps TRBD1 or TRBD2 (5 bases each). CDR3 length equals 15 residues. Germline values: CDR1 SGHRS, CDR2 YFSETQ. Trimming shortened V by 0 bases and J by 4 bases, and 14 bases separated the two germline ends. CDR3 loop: CASSLGEGLSYEQYF. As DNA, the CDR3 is TGCGCCAGCAGCTTGGGTGAGGGGCTCTCTTACGAGCAGTACTTC.

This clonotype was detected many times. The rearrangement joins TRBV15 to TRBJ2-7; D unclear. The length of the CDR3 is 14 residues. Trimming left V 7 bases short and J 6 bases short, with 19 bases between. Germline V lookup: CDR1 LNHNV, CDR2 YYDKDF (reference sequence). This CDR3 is CATTPSRSHVEQYF. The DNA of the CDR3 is TGTGCCACCACCCCGTCCCGCAGCCACGTCGAGCAGTACTTC.